Listed here are 3 T cell receptor beta chains from one sample, sequenced in a study of blood T cell repertoires in COVID-19. Produced via immunoSEQ multiplex PCR; TCRdb's table is partial and in-frame only. The sample contains approximately 160,000 clones, about nine tenths of which appear only once. The material sequenced was peripheral blood. Source of these receptors: a woman aged 70-85 years with acute or convalescent COVID-19.

The V call is TRBV5-1, the J call TRBJ1-1; TRBD1 aligns across 8 bases. Losses at the gene ends were 0 bases for V and 3 bases for J; bases not matched to a gene: 4. The germline CDR1 and CDR2 sequences are SGHRS and YFSETQ. This CDR3 region has 15 residues. The CDR3 bases are TGCGCCAGCAGCTTGGTAGACAGGGGTCACACTGAAGCTTTCTTT. This encodes CASSLVDRGHTEAFF.

This rearrangement joins TRBV19 to TRBJ2-7; perhaps TRBD1 as D (6 bases). Germline-derived CDR1 and CDR2 are LNHDA and SQIVND (reference sequence). The V gene lost 6 bases and the J gene lost 0 bases, with 12 bases spanning the gap. CDR3 length: 14 residues. In DNA form, the CDR3 reads TGTGCCAGTAGACCGACAGGAAGCTCCTACGAGCAGTACTTC. Its translation is CASRPTGSSYEQYF.

The DNA for the CDR3 is TGTGCCAGTAGTAGTCAGGGGCCTCCAGATCTATACGAGCAGTACTTC. Translation: CASSSQGPPDLYEQYF. The chain is built from TRBV19 and TRBJ2-7; the D gene is possibly TRBD1 (6 bases). The CDR3 length is 16 residues. The ends were cut back, 4 bases at V and 4 bases at J, with 20 bases in the middle. The V gene's germline CDR1 is LNHDA and CDR2 SQIVND (reference sequence). Using reference TRBV19 and TRBJ2-7 for the parts outside the CDR3, the full variable domain is DGGITQSPKYLFRKEGQNVTLSCEQNLNHDAMYWYRQDPGQGLRLIYYSQIVNDFQKGDIAEGYSVSREKKESFPLTVTSAQKNPTAFYLCASSSQGPPDLYEQYFGPGTRLTVT.